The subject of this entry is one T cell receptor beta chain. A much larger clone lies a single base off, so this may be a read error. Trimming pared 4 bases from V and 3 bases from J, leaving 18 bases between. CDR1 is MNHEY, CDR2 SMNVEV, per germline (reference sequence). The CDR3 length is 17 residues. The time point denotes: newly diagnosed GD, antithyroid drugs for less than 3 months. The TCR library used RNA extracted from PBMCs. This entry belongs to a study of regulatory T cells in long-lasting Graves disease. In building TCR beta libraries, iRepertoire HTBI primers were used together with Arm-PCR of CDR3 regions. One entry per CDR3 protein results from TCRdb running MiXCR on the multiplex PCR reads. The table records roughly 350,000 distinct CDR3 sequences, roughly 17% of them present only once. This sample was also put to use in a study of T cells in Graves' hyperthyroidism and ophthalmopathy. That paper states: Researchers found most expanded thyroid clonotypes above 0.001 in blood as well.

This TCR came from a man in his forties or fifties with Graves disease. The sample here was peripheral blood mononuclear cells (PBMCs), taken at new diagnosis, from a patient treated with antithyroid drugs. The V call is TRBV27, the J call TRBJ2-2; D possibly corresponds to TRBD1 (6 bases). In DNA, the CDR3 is TGTGCCAGCAGTTCCCCACCCGGACAGTCTGACACCGGGGAGCTGTTTTTT. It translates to CASSSPPGQSDTGELFF.